This T cell receptor (beta chain) was identified in a study of blood T cell repertoires in COVID-19. The V gene lost 6 bases and the J gene lost 0 bases, with 14 bases spanning the gap. The CDR3 runs to 15 residues. The germline V gene encodes CDR1 MNHEY and CDR2 SMNVEV (reference sequence). Assay: immunoSEQ multiplex PCR; the TCRdb copy retains only in-frame clones and omits some. The top ten hold roughly 3.6% of the sample, which has 110,000 to 150,000 clones, roughly 80% seen once. The sequenced sample consisted of peripheral blood. V usage is TRBV27 and J usage is TRBJ1-1; tentatively, D is TRBD1 (6 bases). The TCR was taken from a man between 65 and 85 years old who had recovered from COVID-19. CDR3 sequence: CASSWGTPLNTEAFF. The CDR3 bases are TGTGCCAGCAGCTGGGGGACACCTTTGAACACTGAAGCTTTCTTT.